This entry is about one T cell receptor beta chain. The repertoire was sequenced with immunoSEQ multiplex PCR; TCRdb's copy has only in-frame clones and lacks some. In the table there are some 47,000 clones, 88% of which are singletons. This record belongs to a study of T cell changes during pregnancy in multiple sclerosis. The CDR3 loop spans 14 amino acids. Germline V gives CDR1 SGHDT, CDR2 YYEEEE. The V segment lost 3 bases and the J segment 3 bases; nucleotides outside the gene matches: 5. This chain links TRBV5-6 with TRBJ2-5; 7 bases line up with TRBD1. The TCR comes from a female donor in good health, enrolled as a control in a pregnancy study. The material sequenced was CD8+ T cells from peripheral blood mononuclear cells, taken after pregnancy. The CDR3 loop reads CASSYETGKETQYF. As DNA, the CDR3 is TGTGCCAGCAGCTACGAGACAGGGAAAGAGACCCAGTACTTC.